The T cell receptor (beta chain) described here comes from a study of blood T cell repertoires in COVID-19. Method: immunoSEQ multiplex PCR; TCRdb's copy keeps in-frame clones and lacks some. The table has about 170,000 clones, less than 90% seen once. CDR1 and CDR2 (germline): SEHNR, FQNEAQ (reference sequence). This CDR3 spans 12 amino acids. The V end was cut by 0 bases, the J end by 10 bases, with 9 bases between. The rearrangement joins TRBV7-9 to TRBJ1-1; TRBD1 is a possible D gene (5 bases). The clonotype was recovered from a woman aged 50 to 65 who had recovered from COVID-19. Sequenced material: PBMCs or T cells enriched from blood (not recorded which). DNA of the CDR3: TGTGCCAGCAGCTTAGCACCGGGGGGAGCTTTCTTT. Protein: CASSLAPGGAFF.